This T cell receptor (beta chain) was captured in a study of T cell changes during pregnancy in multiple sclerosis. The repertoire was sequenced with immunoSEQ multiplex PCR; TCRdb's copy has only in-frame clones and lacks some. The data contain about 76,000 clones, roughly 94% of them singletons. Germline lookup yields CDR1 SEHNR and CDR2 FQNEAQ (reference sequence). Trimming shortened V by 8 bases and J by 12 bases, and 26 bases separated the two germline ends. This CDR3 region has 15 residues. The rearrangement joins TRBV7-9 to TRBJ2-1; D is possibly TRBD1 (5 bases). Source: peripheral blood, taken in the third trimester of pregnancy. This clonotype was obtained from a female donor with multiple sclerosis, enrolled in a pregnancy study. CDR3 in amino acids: CASYRSGTDNPGQFF. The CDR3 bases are TGTGCCAGCTACCGCTCGGGTACGGACAATCCCGGGCAGTTCTTC.